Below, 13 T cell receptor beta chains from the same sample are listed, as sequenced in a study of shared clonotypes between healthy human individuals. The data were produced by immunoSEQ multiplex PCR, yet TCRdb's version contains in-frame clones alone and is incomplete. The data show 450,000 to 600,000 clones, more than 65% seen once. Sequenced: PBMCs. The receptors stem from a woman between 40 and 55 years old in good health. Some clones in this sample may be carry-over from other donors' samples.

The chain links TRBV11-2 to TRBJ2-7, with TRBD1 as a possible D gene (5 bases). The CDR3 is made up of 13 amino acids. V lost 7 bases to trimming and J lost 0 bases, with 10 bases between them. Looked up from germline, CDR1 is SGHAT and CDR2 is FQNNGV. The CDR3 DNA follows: TGTGCCAGCAATAAGGGGATCTCCTACGAGCAGTACTTC. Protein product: CASNKGISYEQYF.

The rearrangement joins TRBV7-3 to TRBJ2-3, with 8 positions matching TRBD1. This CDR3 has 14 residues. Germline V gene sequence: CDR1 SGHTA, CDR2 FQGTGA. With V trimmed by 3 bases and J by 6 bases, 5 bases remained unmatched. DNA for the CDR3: TGTGCCAGCAGCTTCCAGGGGGCATCCGATACGCAGTATTTT. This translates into CASSFQGASDTQYF.

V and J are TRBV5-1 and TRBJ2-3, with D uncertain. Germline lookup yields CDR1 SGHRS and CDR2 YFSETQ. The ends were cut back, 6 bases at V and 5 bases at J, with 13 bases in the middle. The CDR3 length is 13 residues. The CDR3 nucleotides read TGCGCCAGCACCGACCTGCTTGGAGATACGCAGTATTTT. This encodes CASTDLLGDTQYF. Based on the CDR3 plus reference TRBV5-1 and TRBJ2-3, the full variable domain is KAGVTQTPRYLIKTRGQQVTLSCSPISGHRSVSWYQQTPGQGLQFLFEYFSETQRNKGNFPGRFSGRQFSNSRSEMNVSTLELGDSALYLCASTDLLGDTQYFGPGTRLTVL.

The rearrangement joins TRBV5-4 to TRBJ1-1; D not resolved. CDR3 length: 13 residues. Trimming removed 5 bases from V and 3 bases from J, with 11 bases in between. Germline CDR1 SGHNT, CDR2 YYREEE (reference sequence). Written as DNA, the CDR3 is TGTGCCAGCAGTCTACCCGAGGACACTGAAGCTTTCTTT. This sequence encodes CASSLPEDTEAFF.

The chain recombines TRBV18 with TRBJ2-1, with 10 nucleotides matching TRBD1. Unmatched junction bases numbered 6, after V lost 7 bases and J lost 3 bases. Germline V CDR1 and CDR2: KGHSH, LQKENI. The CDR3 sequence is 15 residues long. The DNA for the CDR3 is TGTGCCAGCTTCACTGGACAGGGGGGCTACAATGAGCAGTTCTTC. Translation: CASFTGQGGYNEQFF.

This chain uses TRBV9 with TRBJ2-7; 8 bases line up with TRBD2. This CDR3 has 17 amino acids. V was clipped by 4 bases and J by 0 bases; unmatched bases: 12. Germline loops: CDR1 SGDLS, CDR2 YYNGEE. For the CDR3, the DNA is TGTGCCAGCAGCAAAGCGGCCAGCGGGGGAATCTCCTACGAGCAGTACTTC. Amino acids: CASSKAASGGISYEQYF.

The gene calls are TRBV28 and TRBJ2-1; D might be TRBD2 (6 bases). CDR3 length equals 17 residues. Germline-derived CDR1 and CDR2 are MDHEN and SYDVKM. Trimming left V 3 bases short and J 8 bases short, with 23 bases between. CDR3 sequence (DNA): TGTGCCAGCAGTTTCTCTCGGGGGAGGCAGGTCGCCGATGAGCAGTTCTTC. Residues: CASSFSRGRQVADEQFF.

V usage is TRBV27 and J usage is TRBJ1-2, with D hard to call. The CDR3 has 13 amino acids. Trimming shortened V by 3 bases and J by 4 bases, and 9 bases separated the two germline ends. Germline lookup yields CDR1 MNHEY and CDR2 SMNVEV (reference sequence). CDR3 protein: CASSFRASYGYTF. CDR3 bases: TGTGCCAGCAGTTTTAGGGCCTCCTATGGCTACACCTTC.

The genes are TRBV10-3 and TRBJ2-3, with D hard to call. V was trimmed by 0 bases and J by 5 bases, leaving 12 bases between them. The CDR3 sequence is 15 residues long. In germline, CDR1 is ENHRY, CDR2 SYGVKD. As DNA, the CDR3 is TGTGCCATCAGTGAGTCAGGAAAGGGTGGAGATACGCAGTATTTT. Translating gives CAISESGKGGDTQYF.

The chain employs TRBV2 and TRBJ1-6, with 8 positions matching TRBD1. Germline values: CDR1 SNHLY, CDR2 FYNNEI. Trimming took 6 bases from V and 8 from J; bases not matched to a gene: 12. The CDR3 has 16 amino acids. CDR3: CASSDPGQGGDSPLHF. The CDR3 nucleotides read TGTGCCAGCAGCGATCCCGGACAGGGCGGAGATTCACCCCTCCACTTT.

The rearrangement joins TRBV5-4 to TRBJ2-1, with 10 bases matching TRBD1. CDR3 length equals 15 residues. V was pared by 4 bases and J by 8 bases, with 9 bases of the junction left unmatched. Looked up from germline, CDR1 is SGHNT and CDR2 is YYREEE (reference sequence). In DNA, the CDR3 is TGTGCCAGCAGCCACAGACGACAGGGGGCCTATGAGCAGTTCTTC. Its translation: CASSHRRQGAYEQFF.

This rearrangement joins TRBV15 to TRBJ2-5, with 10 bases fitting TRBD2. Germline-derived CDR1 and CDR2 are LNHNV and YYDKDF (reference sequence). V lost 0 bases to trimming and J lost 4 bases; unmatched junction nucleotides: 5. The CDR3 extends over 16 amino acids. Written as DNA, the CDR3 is TGTGCCACCAGCAGAGATTTAGTAGCGGGAGGAGAGACCCAGTACTTC. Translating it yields CATSRDLVAGGETQYF.

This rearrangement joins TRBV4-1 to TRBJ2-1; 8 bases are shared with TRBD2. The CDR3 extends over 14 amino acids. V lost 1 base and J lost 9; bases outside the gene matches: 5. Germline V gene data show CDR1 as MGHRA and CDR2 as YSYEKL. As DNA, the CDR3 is TGCGCCAGCAGCCAAGGGAGCGGGAGTACTGAGCAGTTCTTC. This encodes CASSQGSGSTEQFF.